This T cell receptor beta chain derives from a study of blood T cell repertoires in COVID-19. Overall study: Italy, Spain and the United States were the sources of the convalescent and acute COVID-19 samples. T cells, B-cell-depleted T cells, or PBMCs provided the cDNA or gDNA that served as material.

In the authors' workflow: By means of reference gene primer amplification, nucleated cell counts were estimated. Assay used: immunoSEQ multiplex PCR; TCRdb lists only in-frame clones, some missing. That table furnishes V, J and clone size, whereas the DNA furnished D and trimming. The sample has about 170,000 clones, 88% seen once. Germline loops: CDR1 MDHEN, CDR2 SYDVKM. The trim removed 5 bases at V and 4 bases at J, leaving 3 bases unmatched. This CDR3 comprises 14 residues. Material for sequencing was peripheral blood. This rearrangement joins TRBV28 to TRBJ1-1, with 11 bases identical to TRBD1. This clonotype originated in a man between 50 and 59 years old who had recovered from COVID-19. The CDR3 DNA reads TGTGCCAGCAGTCGGACAGGGGGCGGCACTGAAGCTTTCTTT. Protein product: CASSRTGGGTEAFF.